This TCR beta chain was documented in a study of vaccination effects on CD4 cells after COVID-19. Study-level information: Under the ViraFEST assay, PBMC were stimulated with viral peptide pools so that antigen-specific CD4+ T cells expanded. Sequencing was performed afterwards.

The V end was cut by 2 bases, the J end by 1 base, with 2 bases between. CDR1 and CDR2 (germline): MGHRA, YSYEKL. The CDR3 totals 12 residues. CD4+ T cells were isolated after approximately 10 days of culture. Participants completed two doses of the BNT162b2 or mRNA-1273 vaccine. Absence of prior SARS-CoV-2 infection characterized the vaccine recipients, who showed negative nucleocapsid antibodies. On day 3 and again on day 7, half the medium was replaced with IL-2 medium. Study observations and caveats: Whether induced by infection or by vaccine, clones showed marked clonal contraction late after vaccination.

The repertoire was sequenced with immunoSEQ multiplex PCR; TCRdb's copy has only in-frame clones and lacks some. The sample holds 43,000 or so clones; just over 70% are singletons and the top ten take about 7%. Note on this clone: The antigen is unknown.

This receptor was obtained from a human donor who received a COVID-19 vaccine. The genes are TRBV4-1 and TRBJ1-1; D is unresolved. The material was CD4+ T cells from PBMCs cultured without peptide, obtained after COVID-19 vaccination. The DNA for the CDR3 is TGCGCCAGCAGCCAAACGAACACTGAAGCTTTCTTT. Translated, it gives CASSQTNTEAFF.